A single sample gave rise to the 20 T cell receptor beta chains below, sequenced in a study of Ad26.COV2.S vaccination and SARS-CoV-2 variants. The repertoire was sequenced with immunoSEQ multiplex PCR; TCRdb's copy has only in-frame clones and lacks some. Here the sample spans 400,000 to 450,000 clones, 90% being singletons. Regarding treatment: roughly 20 received Ad26.COV2.S at low or high dose, single or two shots; about 5 received placebo; per-sample allocation not given. Sampling was performed 63 days after the first vaccine or placebo injection. Sequencing used peripheral blood, obtained in a trial of Ad26.COV2.S vaccine versus placebo. The receptors were sampled from a person aged 18-65 years who received the Ad26.COV2.S COVID-19 vaccine or a placebo.

The V and J genes are TRBV5-8 and TRBJ2-7; 13 bases line up with TRBD2. The germline V gene encodes CDR1 SGHTS and CDR2 YDEGEE. Trimming at V came to 4 bases and at J to 4 bases, leaving 8 bases not matched to a gene. CDR3 length equals 16 residues. The CDR3 region is CASSKGRGLAGYEQYF. In nucleotides, the CDR3 is TGTGCCAGCAGCAAGGGACGGGGACTAGCGGGATACGAGCAGTACTTC.

The chain joins TRBV18 to TRBJ2-5; D not resolved. CDR1 is KGHSH and CDR2 is LQKENI in the germline V gene. Between the trimmed V and J ends, which lost 2 bases and 5 bases, there was a span of 12 bases. The CDR3 has 14 amino acids. The CDR3 region is CASSPVVGPETQYF. The CDR3 region has the DNA TGTGCCAGCTCACCAGTGGTTGGCCCGGAGACCCAGTACTTC.

The chain is built from TRBV5-1 and TRBJ2-7; D gene uncertain. The CDR3 has 13 residues. The V and J ends lost 0 bases and 4 bases respectively, with 8 bases between them. The germline gives CDR1 SGHRS, CDR2 YFSETQ. CDR3 nucleotide sequence: TGCGCCAGCAGCTTGGCTTTTGAGTACGAGCAGTACTTC. Its translation is CASSLAFEYEQYF. The full variable domain, with the rest looked up from reference TRBV5-1 and TRBJ2-7, is KAGVTQTPRYLIKTRGQQVTLSCSPISGHRSVSWYQQTPGQGLQFLFEYFSETQRNKGNFPGRFSGRQFSNSRSEMNVSTLELGDSALYLCASSLAFEYEQYFGPGTRLTVT.

The rearrangement links TRBV27 to TRBJ2-7; D assignment may be TRBD1 or TRBD2 (6 bases each). Between the trimmed V and J ends, which lost 5 bases and 4 bases, there was a span of 12 bases. Germline-derived CDR1 and CDR2 are MNHEY and SMNVEV (reference sequence). The CDR3 length is 13 residues. Written as DNA, the CDR3 is TGTGCCAGCAGTCCCAGGGGAGGTTACGAGCAGTACTTC. Translation: CASSPRGGYEQYF.

This chain links TRBV5-5 with TRBJ2-2; no reliable D call. The germline V gene encodes CDR1 SGHKS and CDR2 YYEKEE (reference sequence). The CDR3 is 12 amino acids. V lost 4 bases and J lost 7, with 8 bases in between. Written as DNA, the CDR3 is TGTGCCAGCAGCCGATCTTACGGGGAGCTGTTTTTT. This codes for CASSRSYGELFF.

The chain combines TRBV6-2 or TRBV6-3 with TRBJ1-2, with 9 bases lining up with TRBD1. CDR3 length: 13 residues. Trimming removed 4 bases from V and 3 bases from J; junction bases left unmatched: 0. CDR1 and CDR2 from the germline V gene are MNHEY and SVGEGT. CDR3 sequence: CASSWTGDYGYTF. The CDR3 DNA sequence: TGTGCCAGCAGTTGGACAGGGGACTATGGCTACACCTTC.

The chain recombines TRBV3-1 (or the pseudogene TRBV3-2) with TRBJ1-3, with D possibly TRBD1 on 5 matching bases. The CDR3 consists of 14 residues. V was cut by 0 bases and J by 8 bases, with 11 bases left in between. CDR1 and CDR2 from the germline V gene are LGHDT and YNNKEL (reference sequence). The CDR3 DNA sequence: TGTGCCAGCAGCCAAGACTACCAGGGAGACACCATATATTTT. It codes for CASSQDYQGDTIYF.

This clone came up once. For the CDR3, the DNA is TGCGCCAGCAGCCCAGGGACTAGCGGGAGATTGTCCTACGAGCAGTACTTC. This sequence encodes CASSPGTSGRLSYEQYF. V is TRBV5-1 and J is TRBJ2-7, with 14 nucleotides matching TRBD2. CDR3 length: 17 amino acids. V lost 4 bases to trimming and J lost 1 base; unmatched junction nucleotides: 7. In germline, CDR1 is SGHRS, CDR2 YFSETQ.

The chain combines TRBV7-2 with TRBJ2-2; 7 nucleotides align to TRBD1. The CDR3 length is 16 residues. J gave up 1 base and V 4 bases, and 6 bases lay outside the gene matches. Germline CDR1 SGHTA, CDR2 FQGNSA. The CDR3 DNA reads TGTGCCAGCAGCTCTCGGGACAGACTGAACACCGGGGAGCTGTTTTTT. The encoded protein is CASSSRDRLNTGELFF.

The chain has TRBV30 and TRBJ2-7; D not certain. V was trimmed by 2 bases and J by 6 bases, leaving 11 bases between them. This CDR3 region has 12 residues. In germline, CDR1 is GTSNPN, CDR2 SVGIG (reference sequence). For the CDR3, the DNA is TGTGCCTGGAGTCCCCCGGGCTTCGAGCAGTACTTC. Its protein is CAWSPPGFEQYF. The variable domain in full, completed from reference TRBV30 and TRBJ2-7, reads SQTIHQWPATLVQPVGSPLSLECTVEGTSNPNLYWYRQAAGRGLQLLFYSVGIGQISSEVPQNLSASRPQDRQFILSSKKLLLSDSGFYLCAWSPPGFEQYFGPGTRLTVT.

This chain uses TRBV2 with TRBJ2-5; no firm D call. Looked up from germline, CDR1 is SNHLY and CDR2 is FYNNEI. V shed 1 base and J shed 5 bases, with 17 bases lying between them. This CDR3 is built from 16 residues. CDR3 sequence reads: CASSEGLRPSGETQYF. DNA for the CDR3: TGTGCCAGCAGTGAAGGACTGAGGCCCTCCGGGGAGACCCAGTACTTC.

This clone was seen only once. The rearrangement links TRBV7-2 to TRBJ1-3, with TRBD1 identical over 8 bases. The V segment lost 5 bases and the J segment 0 bases; nucleotides outside the gene matches: 9. Germline loops: CDR1 SGHTA, CDR2 FQGNSA. This CDR3 spans 17 amino acids. The CDR3 DNA sequence: TGTGCCAGCAGCCCCGGACAGGGTAGAGGCTCTGGAAACACCATATATTTT. Encoded protein: CASSPGQGRGSGNTIYF.

The chain is built from TRBV6-1 and TRBJ1-5; 8 bases map to TRBD1. After removal of 3 bases from V and 2 bases from J, the junction contained 9 bases not matched to a gene. Looked up from germline, CDR1 is MNHNS and CDR2 is SASEGT. This CDR3 is built from 17 residues. The CDR3: CASSEVDRVWGNQPQHF. Written as DNA, the CDR3 is TGTGCCAGCAGTGAGGTGGACAGGGTTTGGGGCAATCAGCCCCAGCATTTT.

The chain joins TRBV25-1 to TRBJ2-5; the D gene is possibly TRBD2 (6 bases). The V end was cut by 2 bases, the J end by 1 base, with 11 bases between. The CDR3 sequence is 15 residues long. CDR1 MGHDK and CDR2 SYGVNS come from the germline V gene. CDR3 sequence reads: CASSEPSEAQETQYF. In DNA form, the CDR3 reads TGTGCCAGCAGTGAACCTAGCGAGGCCCAAGAGACCCAGTACTTC.

The gene calls are TRBV19 and TRBJ2-1, with D hard to call. V lost 2 bases and J lost 5, with 4 bases in between. The CDR3 has 12 residues. In germline, CDR1 is LNHDA, CDR2 SQIVND (reference sequence). The CDR3 sequence is CASSIRDNEQFF. Written as DNA, the CDR3 is TGTGCCAGTAGTATAAGGGACAATGAGCAGTTCTTC.

This clone is a singleton in its sample. This chain connects TRBV28 to TRBJ2-5, with 15 positions matching TRBD2. This CDR3 has 23 residues. The germline V gene encodes CDR1 MDHEN and CDR2 SYDVKM. The V and J ends lost 5 bases and 1 base, in that order; junction bases with no gene match: 23. CDR3 DNA: TGTGCCAGCAGTCCAGATAGGACAGGTCCGGGACTAGCGGGAGGAAACCTCCAAGAGACCCAGTACTTC. As protein: CASSPDRTGPGLAGGNLQETQYF.

The V call is TRBV19, the J call TRBJ2-5, with 8 bases that match TRBD2. V shed 6 bases, J shed 3 bases, and the junction held 6 bases outside the gene matches. CDR1 and CDR2 from the germline V gene are LNHDA and SQIVND (reference sequence). The CDR3 covers 14 residues. CDR3 residues: CASSGRASEETQYF. Written as DNA, the CDR3 is TGTGCCAGTAGCGGGAGGGCCTCTGAAGAGACCCAGTACTTC.

The genes are TRBV24-1 and TRBJ2-4; 10 bases match TRBD2. V lost 4 bases to trimming and J lost 5 bases; unmatched junction nucleotides: 4. From germline, CDR1 is KGHDR and CDR2 SFDVKD. The CDR3 totals 15 residues. CDR3 DNA: TGTGCCACCAGTGACGCCGGGACTAGCGAAAACATTCAGTACTTC. Its protein is CATSDAGTSENIQYF.

The J gene is TRBJ1-5, the V gene TRBV28; D might be TRBD1 (5 bases). CDR1 and CDR2 (germline): MDHEN, SYDVKM. Trimming pared 5 bases from V and 6 bases from J, leaving 17 bases between. This CDR3 has 15 amino acids. The CDR3: CASSPQNLGVQPQHF. Here the CDR3 DNA reads TGTGCCAGCAGTCCCCAGAATTTAGGGGTTCAGCCCCAGCATTTT.

The chain is built from TRBV29-1 and TRBJ1-6, with 10 bases aligning to TRBD1. The CDR3 consists of 15 residues. The ends lost 2 bases at V and 6 bases at J; junction bases unmatched: 4. Germline CDR1 SQVTM, CDR2 ANQGSEA. The CDR3 DNA follows: TGCAGCGTTGAACCGACAGGGGGCTTTAATTCACCCCTCCACTTT. Translating gives CSVEPTGGFNSPLHF.